The 25 T cell receptor beta chains given below trace back to one sample, sequenced in a study of identical twins. In TCRdb, the 5' RACE reads were re-called with MiXCR into one record per CDR3 protein. The sample carries roughly 350,000 distinct CDR3 sequences, approximately 8.7% recorded once. Sequencing was done on a sample of naive T cells sorted from blood. These TCRs come from a woman between 45 and 65 years old in good health.

There are a few counts of this clonotype. This chain links TRBV6-5 with TRBJ1-1, with D maybe TRBD1 (5 bases). The CDR3 is made up of 14 amino acids. The germline gives CDR1 MNHEY, CDR2 SVGAGI. With 7 bases removed from V and 4 bases from J, the gap between germline ends came to 16 bases. For the CDR3, the DNA is TGTGCCAGCATCAGCCGGGACTTAAGCACTGAAGCTTTCTTT. Amino acids: CASISRDLSTEAFF.

In this sample, this clonotype turned up once. The rearrangement links TRBV5-1 to TRBJ2-1; 9 positions match TRBD2. Germline CDR1 and CDR2: SGHRS and YFSETQ. V lost 4 bases, J lost 3 bases, and 11 bases stayed unmatched. This CDR3 spans 17 amino acids. The DNA for the CDR3 is TGCGCCAGCAGCACATTACTAGCGGGCGCGATCTACAATGAGCAGTTCTTC. Its translation is CASSTLLAGAIYNEQFF.

This clonotype was counted many times. The J gene is TRBJ1-5, the V gene TRBV4-1; tentatively, D is TRBD1 (5 bases). The CDR3 consists of 16 residues. V was pared by 0 bases and J by 4 bases, with 13 bases between. Germline V lookup: CDR1 MGHRA, CDR2 YSYEKL. CDR3: CASSQDGAGTNQPQHF. The CDR3 DNA follows: TGCGCCAGCAGCCAAGATGGGGCAGGGACTAATCAGCCCCAGCATTTT.

The chain links TRBV12-3 or TRBV12-4 to TRBJ2-5; no clear D. V lost 1 base, J lost 8 bases, and 14 bases lay in between. CDR3 length: 14 residues. The CDR3 DNA reads TGTGCCAGCAGTTTAGGTACCCTCCCAGAAACCCAGTACTTC. As protein: CASSLGTLPETQYF.

Ten or more counts support this clonotype. V usage is TRBV12-3 or TRBV12-4 and J usage is TRBJ2-5; 12 nucleotides align to TRBD1. Trimming removed 2 bases from V and 5 bases from J; junction bases left unmatched: 9. The CDR3 consists of 17 residues. The CDR3, as DNA: TGTGCCAGCAGTTTAAACACCGGGACAGGGGGCGTGGAGACCCAGTACTTC. This codes for CASSLNTGTGGVETQYF.

This clonotype has a count of ten or more. The chain joins TRBV20-1 to TRBJ2-7, with D possibly matching TRBD2 (6 bases). In germline, CDR1 is DFQATT, CDR2 SNEGSKA (reference sequence). The CDR3 covers 14 residues. V dropped 6 bases and J dropped 5 bases, with 20 bases sitting between them. The CDR3, as DNA: TGCAGTGCCGCGGGGTCCGACCCTCCTCACGAGCAGTACTTC. Encoded protein: CSAAGSDPPHEQYF.

V gene TRBV29-1 combines with J gene TRBJ2-3; 13 bases are a match to TRBD2. CDR1 is SQVTM, CDR2 ANQGSEA, per germline. The CDR3 extends over 15 amino acids. After removal of 6 bases from V and 3 bases from J, the junction contained 6 bases not matched to a gene. CDR3 region: CSVAGLAGRTDTQYF. The CDR3 bases are TGCAGCGTCGCGGGACTAGCGGGACGAACAGATACGCAGTATTTT.

This clonotype was seen ten or more times. V usage is TRBV13 and J usage is TRBJ2-7, with 7 nucleotides matching TRBD2. Germline V gene sequence: CDR1 PRHDT, CDR2 FYEKMQ (reference sequence). V lost 6 bases and J lost 2; bases outside the gene matches: 10. The CDR3 has 15 residues. Here the CDR3 DNA reads TGTGCCAGCAGTCTCCTAGCGGAGGGCGCCTACGAGCAGTACGTC. This encodes CASSLLAEGAYEQYV.

The sample holds many counts of this clonotype. V gene TRBV5-1 combines with J gene TRBJ2-1; no firm D call. The V and J ends lost 4 bases and 2 bases respectively, with 10 bases between them. CDR3 length: 14 residues. The germline CDR1 and CDR2 sequences are SGHRS and YFSETQ. CDR3 protein: CASSPQVPYNEQFF. CDR3 bases: TGCGCCAGCAGCCCCCAAGTCCCCTACAATGAGCAGTTCTTC. The full variable domain, its missing parts supplied by reference TRBV5-1 and TRBJ2-1, is KAGVTQTPRYLIKTRGQQVTLSCSPISGHRSVSWYQQTPGQGLQFLFEYFSETQRNKGNFPGRFSGRQFSNSRSEMNVSTLELGDSALYLCASSPQVPYNEQFFGPGTRLTVL.

V and J are TRBV20-1 and TRBJ2-4, with 7 positions matching TRBD2. The CDR3 has 14 amino acids. Germline V CDR1 and CDR2: DFQATT, SNEGSKA (reference sequence). The V gene end was trimmed by 3 bases and the J gene end by 3 bases; junction bases not matched to a gene: 5. In DNA form, the CDR3 reads TGCAGTGCTAGGGGGGGGGGTGGCAAAAACATTCAGTACTTC. As protein: CSARGGGGKNIQYF.

This clonotype was detected a few times. The chain is built from TRBV29-1 and TRBJ1-1, with D unresolved. The CDR3 runs to 11 residues. CDR1 is SQVTM and CDR2 is ANQGSEA in the germline V gene. V lost 1 base and J lost 8, with 8 bases in between. CDR3 nucleotides: TGCAGCGTTGAAGGGGCCTACGAAGCTTTCTTT. Its translation is CSVEGAYEAFF.

The chain employs TRBV11-3 and TRBJ2-5, with 7 nucleotides matching TRBD2. Germline CDR1 is SGHNT and CDR2 is YENEEA. The ends lost 0 bases at V and 1 base at J; junction bases unmatched: 8. The length of the CDR3 is 17 residues. CDR3 residues: CASSLDRRGGVQETQYF. The CDR3 DNA follows: TGTGCCAGCAGCTTAGATCGACGGGGAGGGGTCCAAGAGACCCAGTACTTC.

This clonotype showed up just a few times. V and J are TRBV12-3 or TRBV12-4 and TRBJ2-2; no reliable D call. The V gene lost 7 bases and the J gene lost 1 base, with 16 bases spanning the gap. The CDR3 has 16 amino acids. CDR3 nucleotide sequence: TGTGCCAGCACCCCTGGCCCTTTACAGAACACCGGGGAGCTGTTTTTT. It encodes CASTPGPLQNTGELFF.

This clonotype was observed many times. This chain links TRBV12-3 or TRBV12-4 with TRBJ2-2; no definite D call. The ends were cut back, 3 bases at V and 8 bases at J, with 4 bases in the middle. The CDR3 length is 11 residues. As DNA, the CDR3 is TGTGCCAGCAGTTTTCTAGGGGAGCTGTTTTTT. Protein sequence: CASSFLGELFF.

This clonotype was detected only a few times. The V call is TRBV24-1, the J call TRBJ2-1; 7 bases agree with TRBD2. J was trimmed by 8 bases and V by 7 bases; bases with no gene match: 7. Germline V gene lookup returns CDR1 KGHDR and CDR2 SFDVKD. This CDR3 comprises 13 residues. The CDR3 loop is CATRQRDDYEQFF. CDR3 coding DNA: TGTGCCACCAGACAGCGGGACGACTATGAGCAGTTCTTC.

The rearrangement uses TRBV20-1 and TRBJ2-7; TRBD2 matches 13 bases. CDR3 length equals 16 residues. Germline V gives CDR1 DFQATT, CDR2 SNEGSKA (reference sequence). Unmatched junction bases numbered 10, after V lost 5 bases and J lost 3 bases. CDR3 sequence reads: CSADPGTSGTGYEQYF. In DNA form, the CDR3 reads TGCAGTGCTGATCCCGGGACTAGCGGGACTGGCTACGAGCAGTACTTC.

The chain employs TRBV12-3 or TRBV12-4 and TRBJ2-1, with unresolved D. This CDR3 spans 14 amino acids. The ends were cut back, 0 bases at V and 5 bases at J, with 8 bases in the middle. In DNA form, the CDR3 reads TGTGCCAGCAGTTTAGCTAGGGTAAACAATGAGCAGTTCTTC. Translating gives CASSLARVNNEQFF.

The chain recombines TRBV10-2 with TRBJ1-1; TRBD1 might be the D (6 bases). Germline V gives CDR1 WSHSY, CDR2 SAAADI. Trimming stripped 6 bases from V and 0 bases from J, with 14 bases between. There are 15 residues in the CDR3. The CDR3 DNA follows: TGCGCCAGCAGATCACCGGGACAAATGAACACTGAAGCTTTCTTT. This gives the protein CASRSPGQMNTEAFF.

In this sample, this clonotype turned up many times. This sequence joins TRBV5-1 and TRBJ1-4, with D perhaps TRBD1 (5 bases). Germline CDR1 SGHRS, CDR2 YFSETQ. Trimming removed 4 bases at V and 3 bases at J, with 22 bases between. This CDR3 has 18 residues. The chain's CDR3 is CASSPGIRTLVANEKLFF. CDR3 in DNA: TGCGCCAGCAGCCCCGGCATAAGGACACTCGTGGCTAATGAAAAACTGTTTTTT.

This clonotype occurred many times. The rearrangement joins TRBV5-1 to TRBJ2-1, with 13 positions matching TRBD2. J lost 13 bases, V lost 4 bases, and 5 bases had no gene match. Germline V gene lookup returns CDR1 SGHRS and CDR2 YFSETQ. The CDR3 is 13 residues long. This chain's CDR3 is CASSQGTSGKQFF. CDR3 DNA sequence: TGCGCCAGCAGCCAGGGGACTAGCGGGAAACAGTTCTTC.

Ten or more counts support this clonotype. The rearrangement uses TRBV11-2 and TRBJ1-1, with 8 bases identical to TRBD1. The CDR3 extends over 15 amino acids. Trimming cost V 2 bases and J 1 base; bases outside gene matches: 3. Looked up from germline, CDR1 is SGHAT and CDR2 is FQNNGV. In nucleotides, the CDR3 is TGTGCCAGCAGCTTATGGGGGACAGGGAACACTGAAGCTTTCTTT. Protein: CASSLWGTGNTEAFF. The complete variable domain, with remaining parts taken from reference TRBV11-2 and TRBJ1-1, reads EAGVAQSPRYKIIEKRQSVAFWCNPISGHATLYWYQQILGQGPKLLIQFQNNGVVDDSQLPKDRFSAERLKGVDSTLKIQPAKLEDSAVYLCASSLWGTGNTEAFFGQGTRLTVV.

Only a few counts were recorded for this clonotype. The chain has TRBV6-5 and TRBJ2-7, with 7 bases matching TRBD1. V shed 6 bases and J 2 bases; nucleotides not matched to a gene: 7. The CDR3 spans 14 residues. CDR1 MNHEY and CDR2 SVGAGI come from the germline V gene. The CDR3 region has the DNA TGTGCCAGCAGCTTTGACAGGGCCGCCTACGAGCAGTACTTC. It encodes CASSFDRAAYEQYF.

This clonotype came up a few times. The V gene is TRBV11-2, the J gene TRBJ1-2; tentative D call: TRBD1 (5 bases). V was pared by 0 bases and J by 3 bases, with 23 bases between. Germline CDR1 SGHAT, CDR2 FQNNGV. CDR3 size: 19 residues. CDR3 in amino acids: CASSLENQGPARSHYGYTF. The CDR3 coding sequence is TGTGCCAGCAGCTTAGAAAATCAGGGACCCGCCCGTTCTCACTATGGCTACACCTTC.

The chain combines TRBV20-1 with TRBJ1-1; D not certain. Germline assignment: CDR1 DFQATT and CDR2 SNEGSKA (reference sequence). The length of the CDR3 is 12 residues. The V end lost 3 bases, the J end lost 1 base, and 6 bases lay between the germline ends. The CDR3 DNA follows: TGCAGTGCTAGCCCAAGGAACACTGAAGCTTTCTTT. It translates to CSASPRNTEAFF.

A word on this clonotype: At one end, the junction sequence differs from germline, possibly due to a read error. Here the CDR3 reads CASSLAGGNRQNTEAFF. CDR3 in DNA: TGCGCCAGCAGCTTGGCCGGTGGGAACAGACAGAACACCGAAGCTTTCTTT. The J gene is TRBJ1-1, the V gene TRBV5-1; D may be TRBD1 (5 bases). CDR1 is SGHRS and CDR2 is YFSETQ in the germline V gene. CDR3 length: 17 residues.